The 22 T cell receptor beta chains below all came from one sample that was sequenced in a study of T cell responses to AZD1222 COVID-19 vaccine (dated by TCRdb to the early 2020s). The method was the immunoSEQ multiplex PCR assay. TCRdb holds this immuneACCESS table with in-frame rearrangements only. Some clones are missing; in checked studies, unresolved V genes explain under half, and the rest has no known cause. The sample table shows some 190,000 clones, and around 88% are seen once. The top ten clonotypes cover roughly 8% of the sample. What this sample's time point label stands for: baseline before first vaccination. The material sequenced was peripheral blood, taken on day 0 of AZD1222 vaccination. These receptors all come from an adult in good health.

This clone is labeled as medium-sized. V gene TRBV4-3 combines with J gene TRBJ1-2; 7 bases fit TRBD1. The CDR3 covers 17 residues. Trimming at V came to 0 bases and at J to 6 bases, leaving 13 bases not matched to a gene. Germline CDR1 LGHNA, CDR2 YSLEER. CDR3: CASSQDARARGMHGYTF. Written as DNA, the CDR3 is TGCGCCAGCAGCCAAGATGCCCGCGCCAGGGGGATGCATGGCTACACCTTC.

This chain connects TRBV4-3 to TRBJ2-2, with no clear D. Between the trimmed V and J ends, which lost 2 bases and 6 bases, there was a span of 7 bases. The CDR3 sequence is 13 residues long. Germline CDR1 reads LGHNA; CDR2 reads YSLEER. CDR3 nucleotides: TGCGCCAGCAGCCAAACCTTTGCCGGGGAGCTGTTTTTT. It codes for CASSQTFAGELFF.

V is TRBV5-1 and J is TRBJ1-2, with 9 bases fitting TRBD1. With V trimmed by 2 bases and J by 4 bases, 3 bases remained unmatched. Germline V CDR1 and CDR2: SGHRS, YFSETQ. This CDR3 comprises 14 residues. CDR3 in DNA: TGCGCCAGCAGCTTACAGGGGGCCACCTATGGCTACACCTTC. Residues: CASSLQGATYGYTF. Filled out from reference TRBV5-1 and TRBJ1-2, the complete variable domain reads KAGVTQTPRYLIKTRGQQVTLSCSPISGHRSVSWYQQTPGQGLQFLFEYFSETQRNKGNFPGRFSGRQFSNSRSEMNVSTLELGDSALYLCASSLQGATYGYTFGSGTRLTVV.

V and J are TRBV10-3 and TRBJ2-7; TRBD1 matches at 9 bases. The CDR3 loop spans 14 amino acids. In germline, CDR1 is ENHRY, CDR2 SYGVKD. Losses at the gene ends were 7 bases for V and 2 bases for J; bases not matched to a gene: 6. The CDR3 spells CAITRDREAYEQYF. In nucleotides, the CDR3 is TGTGCCATCACCCGGGACAGGGAGGCCTACGAGCAGTACTTC.

The V call is TRBV28, the J call TRBJ1-1; TRBD1 agrees at 7 bases. The CDR3 consists of 12 residues. The J segment lost 6 bases and the V segment lost 5 bases, leaving 3 bases of the junction unmatched. Per the germline V gene, CDR1 is MDHEN and CDR2 is SYDVKM. The CDR3 DNA reads as TGTGCCAGCAGTCGCCAGGGGGCTGAAGCTTTCTTT. Translating gives CASSRQGAEAFF. The full variable domain, its missing parts supplied by reference TRBV28 and TRBJ1-1, is DVKVTQSSRYLVKRTGEKVFLECVQDMDHENMFWYRQDPGLGLRLIYFSYDVKMKEKGDIPEGYSVSREKKERFSLILESASTNQTSMYLCASSRQGAEAFFGQGTRLTVV.

The chain uses TRBV7-2 and TRBJ2-7; the match to TRBD2 covers 14 bases. The J segment lost 1 base and the V segment lost 5 bases, leaving 10 bases of the junction unmatched. In germline, CDR1 is SGHTA, CDR2 FQGNSA. The CDR3 runs to 18 residues. Here the CDR3 reads CASSLRTSGGKGSYEQYF. The CDR3, as DNA: TGTGCCAGCAGCCTCCGGACTAGCGGGGGGAAGGGTTCCTACGAGCAGTACTTC. The complete variable domain, with remaining parts taken from reference TRBV7-2 and TRBJ2-7, reads GAGVSQSPSNKVTEKGKDVELRCDPISGHTALYWYRQSLGQGLEFLIYFQGNSAPDKSGLPSDRFSAERTGGSVSTLTIQRTQQEDSAVYLCASSLRTSGGKGSYEQYFGPGTRLTVT.

V gene TRBV2 combines with J gene TRBJ2-1; TRBD2 matches 11 bases. From germline, CDR1 is SNHLY and CDR2 FYNNEI. Germline trimming cut 8 bases from V and 0 bases from J; bases unmatched to any gene: 6. This CDR3 has 16 residues. The CDR3 DNA follows: TGTGCCAGCCTGGCTAGCGGGGGGAGCTCCTACAATGAGCAGTTCTTC. Translated, it gives CASLASGGSSYNEQFF.

V is TRBV19 and J is TRBJ2-1; 13 nucleotides match TRBD2. Germline loops: CDR1 LNHDA, CDR2 SQIVND (reference sequence). V lost 5 bases and J lost 7; bases outside the gene matches: 5. The CDR3 totals 15 residues. The CDR3 coding sequence is TGTGCCAGTAGTCTACGGACTAGCGGGGGTAATGAGCAGTTCTTC. This gives the protein CASSLRTSGGNEQFF.

This chain uses TRBV10-3 with TRBJ2-1, with D uncertain. CDR3 size: 14 residues. The V end lost 5 bases, the J end lost 5 bases, and 13 bases lay between the germline ends. CDR1 and CDR2 from the germline V gene are ENHRY and SYGVKD. CDR3 DNA sequence: TGTGCCATCAGTACGATAGCAGGTGACAATGAGCAGTTCTTC. This translates into CAISTIAGDNEQFF.

The V call is TRBV7-2, the J call TRBJ1-4; 9 bases are a match to TRBD1. The germline V gene has CDR1 SGHTA and CDR2 FQGNSA. The CDR3 sequence is 15 residues long. The V and J ends lost 1 base and 7 bases, in that order; junction bases with no gene match: 4. CDR3 amino acids: CASSLDRGLGEKLFF. DNA for the CDR3: TGTGCCAGCAGCTTAGACAGGGGGCTTGGTGAAAAACTGTTTTTT.

This sequence joins TRBV28 and TRBJ1-4, with TRBD1 identical over 10 bases. Germline-derived CDR1 and CDR2 are MDHEN and SYDVKM. CDR3 length: 18 residues. V shed 3 bases and J 2 bases; nucleotides not matched to a gene: 9. The CDR3 DNA is TGTGCCAGCAGTTTGCCCCGGACAGGGGGTTTGACTAATGAAAAACTGTTTTTT. Residues: CASSLPRTGGLTNEKLFF.

This clone was recorded many times. The V and J genes are TRBV6-1 and TRBJ1-3; D is uncertain. The CDR3 loop spans 16 amino acids. The V end lost 1 base, the J end lost 0 bases, and 10 bases lay between the germline ends. CDR1 MNHNS and CDR2 SASEGT come from the germline V gene. CDR3 in amino acids: CASSEVAGNSGNTIYF. The DNA of the CDR3 is TGTGCCAGCAGTGAAGTTGCGGGGAACTCTGGAAACACCATATATTTT.

The rearrangement links TRBV28 to TRBJ2-7, with a possible D match to TRBD2 (5 bases). The CDR3 sequence is 17 residues long. Trimming took off 4 bases at V and 5 bases at J, with 24 bases between the two ends. CDR1 and CDR2 from the germline V gene are MDHEN and SYDVKM. The DNA for the CDR3 is TGTGCCAGCAGTTCCCTCCGGTTTCGTGGGAGACGCCACGAGCAGTACTTC. It is translated as CASSSLRFRGRRHEQYF.

The chain combines TRBV6-5 with TRBJ2-1; 11 bases line up with TRBD1. Germline trimming cut 0 bases from V and 9 bases from J; bases unmatched to any gene: 7. The CDR3 is made up of 16 amino acids. Germline CDR1 MNHEY, CDR2 SVGAGI. The CDR3 coding sequence is TGTGCCAGCAGTTACTCCCAGGACAGGGGGCTCGCTGAGCAGTTCTTC. Its translation is CASSYSQDRGLAEQFF.

The chain couples TRBV18 to TRBJ1-4, with a tentative D call TRBD1 (6 bases). V was trimmed by 5 bases and J by 8 bases, leaving 12 bases between them. CDR1 is KGHSH and CDR2 is LQKENI in the germline V gene. This CDR3 has 13 amino acids. The CDR3, as DNA: TGTGCCAGCTCAGGGCGGGGGGCCGAAAAACTGTTTTTT. Amino acid sequence: CASSGRGAEKLFF.

The J gene is TRBJ1-6, the V gene TRBV2; no clear D gene. From germline, CDR1 is SNHLY and CDR2 FYNNEI. V lost 11 bases to trimming and J lost 5 bases, with 19 bases between them. The length of the CDR3 is 15 residues. The CDR3 loop is CAGQQEQTNNSPLHF. The CDR3 region has the DNA TGTGCCGGGCAGCAAGAGCAGACCAATAATTCACCCCTCCACTTT.

This sequence joins TRBV9 and TRBJ2-2; no clear D. The length of the CDR3 is 15 residues. With 3 bases removed from V and 5 bases from J, the gap between germline ends came to 14 bases. Germline V gene sequence: CDR1 SGDLS, CDR2 YYNGEE. The DNA of the CDR3 is TGTGCCAGCAGCGCCACCCCTTCGGTGACCGGGGAGCTGTTTTTT. Translated, it gives CASSATPSVTGELFF.

The chain joins TRBV10-3 to TRBJ2-7; D is unclear. This CDR3 has 13 residues. Trimming cost V 6 bases and J 4 bases, with 13 bases left between them. Germline V gene lookup returns CDR1 ENHRY and CDR2 SYGVKD. CDR3 in DNA: TGTGCCATCAGCCAGGCCCTGAGTTACGAGCAGTACTTC. Its protein is CAISQALSYEQYF.

The chain uses TRBV7-9 and TRBJ2-7, with a tentative D call TRBD2 (5 bases). Germline V CDR1 and CDR2: SEHNR, FQNEAQ (reference sequence). V was trimmed by 1 base and J by 9 bases, leaving 7 bases between them. This CDR3 has 11 residues. CDR3 loop: CASSLEEGQYF. CDR3 in DNA: TGTGCCAGCAGCTTAGAAGAGGGGCAGTACTTC.

The table lists this clone with a count of one. The J gene is TRBJ1-1, the V gene TRBV29-1; unclear D gene. CDR1 SQVTM and CDR2 ANQGSEA come from the germline V gene. The V end was cut by 5 bases, the J end by 6 bases, with 16 bases between. The CDR3 length is 13 residues. The CDR3 DNA reads TGCAGCGTTCTAAAAACCCATAATTCTGAAGCTTTCTTT. The encoded protein is CSVLKTHNSEAFF.

This clone has just a few counts. The chain recombines TRBV4-2 with TRBJ2-2, with 8 bases aligning to TRBD2. The trim removed 1 base at V and 9 bases at J, leaving 4 bases unmatched. The germline CDR1 and CDR2 sequences are LGHNA and YNFKEQ. This CDR3 has 14 residues. CDR3 DNA sequence: TGTGCCAGCAGCCAAGTCGGGGGGGCCTGGGAGCTGTTTTTT. The encoded protein is CASSQVGGAWELFF.

This chain joins TRBV3-1 (or the pseudogene TRBV3-2) and TRBJ2-3, with D unresolved. The V and J ends lost 4 bases and 9 bases respectively, with 14 bases between them. Germline CDR1 and CDR2: LGHDT and YNNKEL (reference sequence). This CDR3 contains 13 residues. CDR3 coding DNA: TGTGCCAGCAGCCCTGGGGTAGCTGACACGCAGTATTTT. Residues: CASSPGVADTQYF.